What follows are 31 T cell receptor beta chains derived from one specimen sequenced in a study of blood T cell repertoires in COVID-19. Assay: immunoSEQ multiplex PCR; the TCRdb copy retains only in-frame clones and omits some. Among about 24,000 clones listed, roughly 74% were seen once. The sequencing sample was made of peripheral blood. These receptors came from a man in his fifties or sixties with COVID-19, enrolled during active disease.

The J gene is TRBJ2-7, the V gene TRBV6-5; TRBD2 agrees at 7 bases. There are 13 residues in the CDR3. From germline, CDR1 is MNHEY and CDR2 SVGAGI. V lost 7 bases, J lost 4 bases, and 7 bases stayed unmatched. The DNA of the CDR3 is TGTGCCAGCAAACGGGGGGATAAGTACGAGCAGTACTTC. Translating gives CASKRGDKYEQYF.

The V gene is TRBV28, the J gene TRBJ1-4, with TRBD1 matching over 7 bases. CDR1 and CDR2 (germline): MDHEN, SYDVKM. V gave up 4 bases and J gave up 6 bases; unmatched junction bases: 5. This CDR3 comprises 14 residues. CDR3 bases: TGTGCCAGCAGTTCTCAGGGGGTGGATGAAAAACTGTTTTTT. Translating it yields CASSSQGVDEKLFF.

V and J are TRBV2 and TRBJ1-4, with 7 positions matching TRBD1. V lost 7 bases, J lost 8 bases, and 13 bases stayed unmatched. From germline, CDR1 is SNHLY and CDR2 FYNNEI. This CDR3 comprises 15 residues. CDR3 amino acids: CASNRGSLPPEKLFF. In nucleotides, the CDR3 is TGTGCCAGCAACAGGGGATCCCTCCCACCGGAAAAACTGTTTTTT.

This chain uses TRBV9 with TRBJ1-2; 7 nucleotides match TRBD1. CDR1 and CDR2 (germline): SGDLS, YYNGEE. There are 14 residues in the CDR3. Losses at the gene ends were 3 bases for V and 3 bases for J; bases not matched to a gene: 5. CDR3 coding DNA: TGTGCCAGCAGCGCCCTGACAGGGCACTATGGCTACACCTTC. Its protein product is CASSALTGHYGYTF.

The CDR3 region is CASSDRGEQFF. In DNA, the CDR3 is TGTGCCAGCAGCGACCGGGGTGAGCAGTTCTTC. V and J are TRBV5-5 and TRBJ2-1, with TRBD2 as a possible D gene (5 bases). Trimming left V 4 bases short and J 9 bases short, with 8 bases between. The CDR3 has 11 amino acids. Looked up from germline, CDR1 is SGHKS and CDR2 is YYEKEE (reference sequence).

The CDR3 reads CAISERDSLAGALAGELFF. CDR3 coding DNA: TGTGCCATCAGTGAGAGGGATTCATTAGCGGGAGCGTTGGCCGGGGAGCTGTTTTTT. This chain connects TRBV10-3 to TRBJ2-2; 9 bases line up with TRBD2. The CDR3 has 19 amino acids. Looked up from germline, CDR1 is ENHRY and CDR2 is SYGVKD. The V gene end was trimmed by 2 bases and the J gene end by 6 bases; junction bases not matched to a gene: 16.

The rearrangement joins TRBV5-1 to TRBJ2-7; possible D gene TRBD2, 6 bases. Germline CDR1 SGHRS, CDR2 YFSETQ. The CDR3 is 14 amino acids. The V end lost 2 bases, the J end lost 6 bases, and 15 bases lay between the germline ends. CDR3 nucleotides: TGCGCCAGCAGCTTTGGGGTTTACGGGAGCGAGCAGTACTTC. This encodes CASSFGVYGSEQYF.

The CDR3 DNA sequence: TGTGCCAGTAGTACCAGCGTGAACACTGAAGCTTTCTTT. It translates to CASSTSVNTEAFF. The chain couples TRBV19 to TRBJ1-1, with D uncertain. The germline gives CDR1 LNHDA, CDR2 SQIVND (reference sequence). This CDR3 region has 13 residues. V dropped 4 bases and J dropped 0 bases, with 6 bases sitting between them.

The DNA of the CDR3 is TGTGCCAGCAGCGCAGGAGGGTTATATAGCAATCAGCCCCAGCATTTT. Protein sequence: CASSAGGLYSNQPQHF. The chain recombines TRBV11-2 with TRBJ1-5; D ambiguous. The CDR3 runs to 16 residues. The ends were cut back, 5 bases at V and 0 bases at J, with 14 bases in the middle. CDR1 is SGHAT, CDR2 FQNNGV, per germline.

J is TRBJ1-4 and V is TRBV2; 10 bases are shared with TRBD1. V was pared by 7 bases and J by 8 bases, with 4 bases of the junction left unmatched. This CDR3 spans 13 amino acids. Germline lookup yields CDR1 SNHLY and CDR2 FYNNEI. DNA of the CDR3: TGTGCCAGCACCCGGGACAGGGGCGAAAAACTGTTTTTT. Amino acid sequence: CASTRDRGEKLFF.

The chain employs TRBV6-5 and TRBJ2-2; 8 bases map to TRBD1. V trimming: 7 bases; J trimming: 6 bases; junction bases outside the gene matches: 10. Germline CDR1 is MNHEY and CDR2 is SVGAGI. The CDR3 runs to 15 residues. The CDR3 loop is CASTSWAGGSGELFF. CDR3 in DNA: TGTGCCAGCACTTCGTGGGCAGGGGGCTCCGGGGAGCTGTTTTTT.

The chain combines TRBV7-6 with TRBJ2-3; D not resolved. V was clipped by 6 bases and J by 0 bases, with 19 bases between them. Germline assignment: CDR1 SGHVS and CDR2 FNYEAQ. The CDR3 covers 17 residues. The chain's CDR3 is CASSQAAHVFSTDTQYF. CDR3 bases: TGTGCCAGCAGTCAAGCCGCGCACGTTTTCAGCACAGATACGCAGTATTTT.

V gene TRBV10-3 combines with J gene TRBJ2-1, with 10 bases fitting TRBD1. V lost 2 bases to trimming and J lost 3 bases; unmatched junction nucleotides: 4. The germline V gene encodes CDR1 ENHRY and CDR2 SYGVKD. The length of the CDR3 is 16 residues. Here the CDR3 DNA reads TGTGCCATCAGTGAGGACAGGGGGCTTTTCTACAATGAGCAGTTCTTC. Translating gives CAISEDRGLFYNEQFF.

The V call is TRBV2, the J call TRBJ1-2; D remains ambiguous. V gave up 5 bases and J gave up 8 bases, with 15 bases separating them. The CDR3 has 13 residues. Germline CDR1 and CDR2: SNHLY and FYNNEI. DNA for the CDR3: TGTGCCAGCAGTTCTGGCCCGATCCAGGGCTACACCTTC. This codes for CASSSGPIQGYTF.

This clone is deemed medium-sized (0.01 to 0.1%). The chain has TRBV19 and TRBJ2-5; tentatively, D is TRBD2 (6 bases). Germline V CDR1 and CDR2: LNHDA, SQIVND (reference sequence). The ends were cut back, 6 bases at V and 2 bases at J, with 16 bases in the middle. This CDR3 comprises 15 residues. The DNA for the CDR3 is TGTGCCAGTAGGACCAGCGGGCCGAGTCAAGAGACCCAGTACTTC. Translated, it gives CASRTSGPSQETQYF.

This clone was observed a few times. The genes are TRBV7-2 and TRBJ1-2; TRBD1 matches 9 bases. Germline V gene data show CDR1 as SGHTA and CDR2 as FQGNSA. After removal of 4 bases from V and 2 bases from J, the junction contained 5 bases not matched to a gene. The CDR3 spans 15 residues. The DNA for the CDR3 is TGTGCCAGCAGCTCAGCACAGGGGGCGAACTATGGCTACACCTTC. This encodes CASSSAQGANYGYTF.

The table lists this clone with a few counts. Here the CDR3 reads CAWSSTGGGDEQYF. CDR3 sequence (DNA): TGTGCCTGGAGTTCGACAGGGGGAGGGGACGAGCAGTACTTC. The genes are TRBV30 and TRBJ2-7; 9 bases are shared with TRBD1. Germline CDR1 GTSNPN, CDR2 SVGIG (reference sequence). The J segment lost 5 bases and the V segment lost 2 bases, leaving 7 bases of the junction unmatched. The length of the CDR3 is 14 residues.

CDR3 protein: CASSAPRDRGSPLHF. The CDR3 nucleotides are TGTGCCAGTAGTGCCCCCCGGGACAGGGGATCACCCCTCCACTTT. The rearrangement links TRBV19 to TRBJ1-6, with 10 bases that match TRBD1. CDR1 and CDR2 from the germline V gene are LNHDA and SQIVND (reference sequence). With V trimmed by 5 bases and J by 10 bases, 8 bases remained unmatched. This CDR3 spans 15 amino acids.

This clone has more than one count but fewer than ten. The gene calls are TRBV6-5 and TRBJ1-3; D is undetermined. Per germline, CDR1 MNHEY and CDR2 SVGAGI. V shed 8 bases and J shed 3 bases, with 14 bases lying between them. This CDR3 has 14 residues. CDR3 loop: CASGSPAGGNTIYF. Written as DNA, the CDR3 is TGTGCCAGCGGATCCCCGGCAGGTGGAAACACCATATATTTT.

This clone was observed a handful of times. The rearrangement uses TRBV7-9 and TRBJ2-5; tentatively, D is TRBD2 (6 bases). The CDR3 extends over 13 amino acids. CDR1 is SEHNR, CDR2 FQNEAQ, per germline (reference sequence). Trimming took 2 bases from V and 7 from J, leaving 11 bases between them. In DNA, the CDR3 is TGTGCCAGCAGCTTAACTAGCCAGGGGACCCAGTACTTC. It translates to CASSLTSQGTQYF. The variable domain in full, completed from reference TRBV7-9 and TRBJ2-5, reads DTGVSQNPRHKITKRGQNVTFRCDPISEHNRLYWYRQTLGQGPEFLTYFQNEAQLEKSRLLSDRFSAERPKGSFSTLEIQRTEQGDSAMYLCASSLTSQGTQYFGPGTRLLVL.

The sample holds one count of this clone. The rearrangement uses TRBV6-1 and TRBJ2-2; 12 bases map to TRBD2. V lost 4 bases, J lost 5 bases, and 5 bases stayed unmatched. Per germline, CDR1 MNHNS and CDR2 SASEGT. CDR3 length: 16 amino acids. The CDR3 DNA is TGTGCCAGCAGTGGACTAGCGGGAGACTTTACCGGGGAGCTGTTTTTT. Translation: CASSGLAGDFTGELFF.

The chain links TRBV2 to TRBJ1-2; possible D gene TRBD1, 6 bases. Germline V gene sequence: CDR1 SNHLY, CDR2 FYNNEI. The CDR3 is made up of 12 amino acids. Trimming removed 6 bases from V and 8 bases from J, with 13 bases in between. The CDR3, as DNA: TGTGCCAGCAGGGGAGGGGGATGGGGCTACACCTTC. Translation: CASRGGGWGYTF.

This chain joins TRBV5-1 and TRBJ2-7, with D perhaps matching TRBD1 (6 bases). Germline V CDR1 and CDR2: SGHRS, YFSETQ. V lost 4 bases and J lost 6, with 14 bases in between. CDR3 length equals 13 residues. CDR3 region: CASSPQGQSEQYF. The CDR3 DNA sequence: TGCGCCAGCAGCCCCCAGGGGCAAAGCGAGCAGTACTTC.

The chain combines TRBV2 with TRBJ2-7; 9 bases are shared with TRBD1. The CDR3 is 14 residues long. The germline CDR1 and CDR2 sequences are SNHLY and FYNNEI. Trimming at V came to 7 bases and at J to 2 bases, leaving 6 bases not matched to a gene. The CDR3 protein is CASTRDRVPYEQYF. The CDR3 DNA is TGTGCCAGCACCCGGGACAGGGTTCCCTACGAGCAGTACTTC. Full variable domain (outside the CDR3, taken from reference TRBV2 and TRBJ2-7): EPEVTQTPSHQVTQMGQEVILRCVPISNHLYFYWYRQILGQKVEFLVSFYNNEISEKSEIFDDQFSVERPDGSNFTLKIRSTKLEDSAMYFCASTRDRVPYEQYFGPGTRLTVT.

The chain uses TRBV2 and TRBJ1-2; 8 positions agree with TRBD1. Per the germline V gene, CDR1 is SNHLY and CDR2 is FYNNEI. The CDR3 length is 14 residues. With 3 bases clipped from V and 6 bases from J, the junction kept 6 bases outside the gene matches. This chain's CDR3 is CASSEDRVVNGYTF. The CDR3 DNA sequence: TGTGCCAGCAGTGAGGACAGGGTCGTGAATGGCTACACCTTC.

This clone was counted between two and nine times. The chain has TRBV2 and TRBJ2-1; 7 positions agree with TRBD2. This CDR3 has 14 residues. CDR1 is SNHLY, CDR2 FYNNEI, per germline. The ends lost 6 bases at V and 4 bases at J; junction bases unmatched: 6. The CDR3 nucleotides are TGTGCCAGCAGACCTAGCGGACCTTACAATGAGCAGTTCTTC. Its translation: CASRPSGPYNEQFF.

This rearrangement joins TRBV11-2 to TRBJ2-3, with no clear D. CDR1 and CDR2 from the germline V gene are SGHAT and FQNNGV. The CDR3 totals 14 residues. V was shortened by 3 bases and J by 1 base, with 8 bases between the two germline ends. The DNA for the CDR3 is TGTGCCAGCAGCTTTCTCGCGGGCACAGATACGCAGTATTTT. This gives the protein CASSFLAGTDTQYF.

The chain is built from TRBV9 and TRBJ1-4; D is possibly TRBD1 (6 bases). This CDR3 is built from 15 residues. V lost 1 base and J lost 7, with 14 bases in between. The germline gives CDR1 SGDLS, CDR2 YYNGEE. The DNA of the CDR3 is TGTGCCAGCAGCGTACGGCAGGGGCTAGGTGAAAAACTGTTTTTT. Its protein product is CASSVRQGLGEKLFF.

This clone has just one count. The chain uses TRBV7-9 and TRBJ2-1; 11 bases align to TRBD2. This CDR3 is built from 17 residues. Germline V gene data show CDR1 as SEHNR and CDR2 as FQNEAQ (reference sequence). The ends lost 6 bases at V and 2 bases at J; junction bases unmatched: 9. This CDR3 is CASRLRPTSGTYNEQFF. CDR3 nucleotide sequence: TGTGCCAGCAGATTGAGGCCGACTAGCGGGACCTACAATGAGCAGTTCTTC.

This chain uses TRBV5-1 with TRBJ2-3; 13 bases fit TRBD2. The CDR3 totals 17 residues. From germline, CDR1 is SGHRS and CDR2 YFSETQ. V gave up 3 bases and J gave up 1 base; unmatched junction bases: 5. CDR3 in amino acids: CASSYGLAGDGTDTQYF. The CDR3 DNA reads TGCGCCAGCAGCTACGGACTAGCGGGAGATGGCACAGATACGCAGTATTTT.

This chain connects TRBV11-2 to TRBJ2-7; 10 bases align to TRBD2. Per the germline V gene, CDR1 is SGHAT and CDR2 is FQNNGV. The CDR3 loop spans 11 amino acids. Unmatched junction bases numbered 2, after V lost 3 bases and J lost 12 bases. This chain's CDR3 is CASSFSGRPYF. CDR3 bases: TGTGCCAGCAGCTTTAGCGGGAGGCCGTACTTC.